One sample yielded the 15 T cell receptor beta chains listed below, sequenced in a study of blood T cell repertoires in COVID-19 (TCRdb year 2020). The library relied on the immunoSEQ multiplex PCR assay. TCRdb took over this immuneACCESS table, retaining in-frame rearrangements with V and J assigned. Such tables are incomplete; in checked studies, under half of the missing clones stem from an unresolved V gene, and the remainder is unexplained. The sample table lists a few hundred thousand clones, 80% to 90% of them with a count of one. The top ten clonotypes cover approximately 9% of the sample. Sequencing was done on a sample of PBMCs or T cells enriched from blood (not recorded which). These receptors came from a man between 35 and 55 years old who had recovered from COVID-19.

The chain carries TRBV7-9 and TRBJ2-5; D remains ambiguous. CDR1 is SEHNR and CDR2 is FQNEAQ in the germline V gene (reference sequence). This CDR3 spans 15 amino acids. With 1 base removed from V and 0 bases from J, the gap between germline ends came to 9 bases. Here the CDR3 DNA reads TGTGCCAGCAGCTTAGGGGCTTCTAACCAAGAGACCCAGTACTTC. Translating gives CASSLGASNQETQYF.

The chain couples TRBV19 to TRBJ2-7; 7 bases agree with TRBD1. This CDR3 is 12 amino acids long. Germline loops: CDR1 LNHDA, CDR2 SQIVND (reference sequence). V was pared by 8 bases and J by 2 bases, with 3 bases of the junction left unmatched. The CDR3 is CASSGQAYEQYF. In nucleotides, the CDR3 is TGTGCCAGTTCCGGACAGGCCTACGAGCAGTACTTC.

The chain couples TRBV27 to TRBJ1-2; 7 bases line up with TRBD1. Trimming cost V 5 bases and J 4 bases; bases outside gene matches: 19. The CDR3 spans 18 residues. Germline V gives CDR1 MNHEY, CDR2 SMNVEV (reference sequence). In DNA form, the CDR3 reads TGTGCCAGCAGTCCTAATACGGGAACGACAGGGCCCTTCTATGGCTACACCTTC. Encoded protein: CASSPNTGTTGPFYGYTF.

The V gene is TRBV19, the J gene TRBJ1-2; no clear D gene. V shed 7 bases and J shed 2 bases, with 17 bases lying between them. The germline V gene has CDR1 LNHDA and CDR2 SQIVND (reference sequence). The CDR3 is made up of 15 amino acids. This CDR3 reads CASISGGQRNYGYTF. The CDR3, as DNA: TGTGCCAGTATCTCCGGTGGTCAGCGGAACTATGGCTACACCTTC.

The chain recombines TRBV5-1 with TRBJ1-2; 7 nucleotides agree with TRBD1. This CDR3 spans 15 amino acids. Germline CDR1 is SGHRS and CDR2 is YFSETQ. Trimming took 4 bases from V and 2 from J; bases not matched to a gene: 8. The CDR3 reads CASSVIDRENYGYTF. CDR3 nucleotide sequence: TGCGCCAGCAGCGTAATCGACAGGGAGAACTATGGCTACACCTTC.

This chain uses TRBV4-2 with TRBJ1-5; D unclear. Trimming shortened V by 0 bases and J by 5 bases, and 5 bases separated the two germline ends. This CDR3 has 13 amino acids. Germline V gene lookup returns CDR1 LGHNA and CDR2 YNFKEQ. The CDR3 coding sequence is TGTGCCAGCAGCCAAGATCGGGATCAGCCCCAGCATTTT. It codes for CASSQDRDQPQHF.

The chain has TRBV5-1 and TRBJ2-2; 7 bases are shared with TRBD1. V gave up 4 bases and J gave up 4 bases; unmatched junction bases: 1. The CDR3 length is 13 residues. The germline CDR1 and CDR2 sequences are SGHRS and YFSETQ. As DNA, the CDR3 is TGCGCCAGCAGCCACAGGGGCACCGGGGAGCTGTTTTTT. The encoded protein is CASSHRGTGELFF.

J is TRBJ2-5 and V is TRBV7-2; tentatively, D is TRBD2 (5 bases). Germline V gives CDR1 SGHTA, CDR2 FQGNSA. Trimming removed 5 bases at V and 1 base at J, with 11 bases between. This CDR3 comprises 14 residues. In DNA form, the CDR3 reads TGTGCCAGCAGCAAGGAGCGGACCCAAGAGACCCAGTACTTC. Protein product: CASSKERTQETQYF.

The chain has TRBV4-3 and TRBJ1-2, with D possibly TRBD1 on 6 matching bases. The CDR3 has 20 amino acids. Germline V gene lookup returns CDR1 LGHNA and CDR2 YSLEER. Between the trimmed V and J ends, which lost 1 base and 2 bases, there was a span of 26 bases. CDR3 residues: CASSQAPTGINLRPNYGYTF. CDR3 sequence (DNA): TGCGCCAGCAGCCAAGCTCCAACAGGGATAAACCTCCGACCAAACTATGGCTACACCTTC.

The chain is built from TRBV28 and TRBJ2-7; 7 bases are shared with TRBD1. Germline CDR1 reads MDHEN; CDR2 reads SYDVKM. The junction had 11 bases not matched to a gene; V was cut back by 1 base and J by 2 bases. This CDR3 region has 17 residues. This chain's CDR3 is CASSLSSLFQGAYEQYF. CDR3 sequence (DNA): TGTGCCAGCAGTTTATCGTCTCTCTTCCAGGGGGCCTACGAGCAGTACTTC.

The chain is built from TRBV27 and TRBJ1-1; 10 bases are a match to TRBD1. This CDR3 is 14 amino acids long. Germline trimming cut 6 bases from V and 2 bases from J; bases unmatched to any gene: 3. CDR1 and CDR2 from the germline V gene are MNHEY and SMNVEV (reference sequence). CDR3 loop: CASSGQGVNTEAFF. CDR3 nucleotide sequence: TGTGCCAGCAGCGGACAGGGGGTTAACACTGAAGCTTTCTTT.

The CDR3 DNA follows: TGTGCCTGGAGGGTCCAGTCGAACACTGAAGCTTTCTTT. It yields the protein CAWRVQSNTEAFF. The chain carries TRBV30 and TRBJ1-1; D is undetermined. Germline V lookup: CDR1 GTSNPN, CDR2 SVGIG (reference sequence). Trimming shortened V by 3 bases and J by 1 base, and 9 bases separated the two germline ends. This CDR3 region has 13 residues. Combining the CDR3 with reference TRBV30 and TRBJ1-1 gives the whole variable domain SQTIHQWPATLVQPVGSPLSLECTVEGTSNPNLYWYRQAAGRGLQLLFYSVGIGQISSEVPQNLSASRPQDRQFILSSKKLLLSDSGFYLCAWRVQSNTEAFFGQGTRLTVV.

J is TRBJ1-1 and V is TRBV3-1 (or the pseudogene TRBV3-2), with 10 positions matching TRBD1. The germline V gene has CDR1 LGHDT and CDR2 YNNKEL (reference sequence). The CDR3 covers 16 residues. With V trimmed by 1 base and J by 4 bases, 6 bases remained unmatched. The chain's CDR3 is CASSQVPGQGSTEAFF. DNA for the CDR3: TGTGCCAGCAGCCAAGTTCCGGGACAGGGGTCCACTGAAGCTTTCTTT.

V usage is TRBV4-1 and J usage is TRBJ1-1; 10 bases match TRBD1. This CDR3 region has 16 residues. With 8 bases clipped from V and 5 bases from J, the junction kept 14 bases outside the gene matches. Germline V gene data show CDR1 as MGHRA and CDR2 as YSYEKL. In DNA, the CDR3 is TGCGCCAGCGTGACAGGGGGCTGGGGGGGAAGAACTGAAGCTTTCTTT. It encodes CASVTGGWGGRTEAFF.

This chain connects TRBV3-1 (or the pseudogene TRBV3-2) to TRBJ1-6, with TRBD1 matching over 8 bases. CDR1 is LGHDT and CDR2 is YNNKEL in the germline V gene (reference sequence). J was trimmed by 10 bases and V by 3 bases; bases with no gene match: 8. The CDR3 extends over 15 amino acids. The CDR3 is CASSQGQALVSPLHF. CDR3 sequence (DNA): TGTGCCAGCAGCCAGGGACAGGCTTTAGTATCACCCCTCCACTTT.